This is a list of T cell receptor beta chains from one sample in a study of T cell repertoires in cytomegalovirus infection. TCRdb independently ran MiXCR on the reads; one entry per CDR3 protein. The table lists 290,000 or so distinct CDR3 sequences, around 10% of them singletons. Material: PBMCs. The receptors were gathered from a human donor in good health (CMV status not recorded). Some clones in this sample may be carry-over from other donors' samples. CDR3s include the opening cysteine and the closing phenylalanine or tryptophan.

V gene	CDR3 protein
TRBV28	CASSFSSNYNEQFF
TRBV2	CASSEAGGKNEQFF
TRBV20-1	CSARPGGNQPQHF
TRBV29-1	CSAAQGLNQPQHF
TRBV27	CASTLGTGPNNEQFF
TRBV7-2	CASRTSKVGGTQYF
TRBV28	CASSSAGAPPDTQYF
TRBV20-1	CSATYQGDSGYTF
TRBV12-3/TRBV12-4	CASRTRSYNSPLHF
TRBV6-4	CASRRRQILVEQFF
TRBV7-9	CASTKGEGYQPQHF
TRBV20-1	CSAHRESDNYEQYF
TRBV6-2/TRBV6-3	CASSYSLTPSVDNEQFF
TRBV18	CASSAPEDYGYTF
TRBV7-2	CASSWGRVEAFF
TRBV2	CASGTGMNNEQFF
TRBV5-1	CASSFSPEIYNEQFF
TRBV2	CASRQGYTEAFF
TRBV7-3	CASAAVGGATYNEQFF
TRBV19	CASRYTDLNTEAFF
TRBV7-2	CASSLYGETQYF
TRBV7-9	CASSLSETSNQPQHF
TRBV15	CATSRPGWKKGFF
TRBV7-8	CASSPLRGMLTNYGYTF
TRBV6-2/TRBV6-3	CASSPRGASNNEQFF
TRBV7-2	CASSLGNLYGYTF
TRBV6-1	CASSPPDSLRNQPQHF
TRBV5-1	CASSLQGTSYNEQFF
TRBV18	CASSPSSGGSNQPQHF
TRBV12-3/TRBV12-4	CASRYTGVTEAFF
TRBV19	CASSMGIWTGRGVLETQYF
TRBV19	CASGFSGSNQPQHF
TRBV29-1	CSVAGETHETQYF
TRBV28	CATCRPGRSYNEQFF
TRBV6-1	CASSPSEGSYGYTF
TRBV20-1	CSARDPWSRGDTEAFF
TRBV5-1	CASSSQGNIQYF
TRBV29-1	CSVEGGHTYEQYF
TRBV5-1	CASFQGREDTQYF
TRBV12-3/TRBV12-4	CASTPDRKNTEAFF
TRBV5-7	CASSARGLSTDTQYF
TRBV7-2	CASSWDSDNEQFF
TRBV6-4	CASSRTSGGPTGELFF
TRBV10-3	CAISKTGTGDGYTF
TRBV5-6	CASSYSGQRPSHEQFF
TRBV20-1	CSASVEEGQPQHF
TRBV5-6	CASSLPGTRTDTQYF
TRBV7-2	CASSSQGRGSNEKLFF